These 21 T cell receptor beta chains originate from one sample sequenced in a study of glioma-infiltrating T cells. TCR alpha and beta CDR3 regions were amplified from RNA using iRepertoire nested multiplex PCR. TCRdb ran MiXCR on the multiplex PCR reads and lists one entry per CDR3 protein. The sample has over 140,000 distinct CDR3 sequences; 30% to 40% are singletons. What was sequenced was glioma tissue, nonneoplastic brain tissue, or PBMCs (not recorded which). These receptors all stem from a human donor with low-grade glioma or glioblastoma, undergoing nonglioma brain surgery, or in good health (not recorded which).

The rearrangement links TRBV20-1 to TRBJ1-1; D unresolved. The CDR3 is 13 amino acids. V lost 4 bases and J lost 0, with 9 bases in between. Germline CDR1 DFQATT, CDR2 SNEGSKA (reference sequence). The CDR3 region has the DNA TGCAGTGCTATAGCCAGCTTGAACACTGAAGCTTTCTTT. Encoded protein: CSAIASLNTEAFF.

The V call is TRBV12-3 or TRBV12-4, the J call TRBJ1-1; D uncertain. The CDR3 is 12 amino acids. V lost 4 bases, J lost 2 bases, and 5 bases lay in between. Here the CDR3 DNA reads TGTGCCAGCAGTTGGCCTAACACTGAAGCTTTCTTT. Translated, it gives CASSWPNTEAFF.

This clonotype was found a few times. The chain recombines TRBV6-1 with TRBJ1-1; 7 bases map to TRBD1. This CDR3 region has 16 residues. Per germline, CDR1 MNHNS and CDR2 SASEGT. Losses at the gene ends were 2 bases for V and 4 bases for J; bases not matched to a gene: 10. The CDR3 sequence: CASSERGGVSITEAFF. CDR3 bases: TGTGCCAGCAGTGAAAGAGGGGGCGTAAGTATCACTGAAGCTTTCTTT.

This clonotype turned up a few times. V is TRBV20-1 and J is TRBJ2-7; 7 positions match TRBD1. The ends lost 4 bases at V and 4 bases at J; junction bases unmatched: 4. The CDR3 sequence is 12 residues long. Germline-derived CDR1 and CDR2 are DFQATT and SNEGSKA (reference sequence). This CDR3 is CSATGQLYEQYF. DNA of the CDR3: TGCAGTGCTACGGGACAGTTGTACGAGCAGTACTTC.

CDR3 sequence reads: CATSKIQAQETQYF. CDR3 DNA sequence: TGTGCCACCTCTAAAATACAGGCTCAAGAGACCCAGTACTTC. The genes are TRBV19 and TRBJ2-5, with D perhaps matching TRBD1 (5 bases). Germline CDR1 and CDR2: LNHDA and SQIVND (reference sequence). The length of the CDR3 is 14 residues. Trimming shortened V by 10 bases and J by 2 bases, and 17 bases separated the two germline ends.

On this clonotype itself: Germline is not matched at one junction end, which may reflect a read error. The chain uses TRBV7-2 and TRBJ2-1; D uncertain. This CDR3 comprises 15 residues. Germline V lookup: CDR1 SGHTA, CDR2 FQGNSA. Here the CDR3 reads CARSLAVTNNNEQFF. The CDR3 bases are TGTGCCCGCAGCTTAGCCGTAACGAATAACAATGAGCAGTTCTTC. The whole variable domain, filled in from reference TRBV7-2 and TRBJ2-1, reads GAGVSQSPSNKVTEKGKDVELRCDPISGHTALYWYRQSLGQGLEFLIYFQGNSAPDKSGLPSDRFSAERTGGSVSTLTIQRTQQEDSAVYLCARSLAVTNNNEQFFGPGTRLTVL.

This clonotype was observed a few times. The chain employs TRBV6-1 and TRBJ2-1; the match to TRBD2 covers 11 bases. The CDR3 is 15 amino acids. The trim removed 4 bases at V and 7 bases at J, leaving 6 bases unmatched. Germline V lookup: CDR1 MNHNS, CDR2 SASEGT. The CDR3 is CASSGLAGIGNEQFF. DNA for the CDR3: TGTGCCAGCAGTGGACTAGCGGGGATTGGAAATGAGCAGTTCTTC.

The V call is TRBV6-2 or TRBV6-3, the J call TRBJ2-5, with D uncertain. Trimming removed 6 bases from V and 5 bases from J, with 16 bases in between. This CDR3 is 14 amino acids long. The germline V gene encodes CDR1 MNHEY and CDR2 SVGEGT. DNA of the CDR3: TGTGCCAGCAGCCCTAAGGAGTCAGGCGAGACCCAGTACTTC. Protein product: CASSPKESGETQYF.

This chain's CDR3 is CASSLGTSHTEAFF. The CDR3 nucleotides read TGTGCCAGCAGCCTCGGGACCTCCCACACTGAAGCTTTCTTT. The genes are TRBV7-9 and TRBJ1-1; D is possibly TRBD1 (5 bases). CDR3 size: 14 residues. CDR1 and CDR2 (germline): SEHNR, FQNEAQ (reference sequence). V shed 5 bases and J shed 3 bases, with 13 bases lying between them.

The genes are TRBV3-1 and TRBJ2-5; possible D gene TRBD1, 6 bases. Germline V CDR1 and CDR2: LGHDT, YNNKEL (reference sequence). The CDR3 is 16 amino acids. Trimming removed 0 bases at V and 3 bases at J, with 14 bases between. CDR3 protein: CASSQDQGRGKETQYF. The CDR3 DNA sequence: TGTGCCAGCAGCCAAGATCAAGGCAGGGGAAAAGAGACCCAGTACTTC.

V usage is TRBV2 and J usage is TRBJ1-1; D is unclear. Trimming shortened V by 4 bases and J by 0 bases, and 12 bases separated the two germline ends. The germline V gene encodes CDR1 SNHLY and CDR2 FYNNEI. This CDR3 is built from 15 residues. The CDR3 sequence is CASSGTRWVNTEAFF. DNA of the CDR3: TGTGCCAGCAGTGGGACTAGATGGGTGAACACTGAAGCTTTCTTT.

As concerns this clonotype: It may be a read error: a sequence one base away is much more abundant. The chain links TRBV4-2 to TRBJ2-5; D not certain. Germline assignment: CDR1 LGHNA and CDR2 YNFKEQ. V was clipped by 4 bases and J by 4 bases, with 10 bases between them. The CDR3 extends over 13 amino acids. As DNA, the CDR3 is TGTGCCAGCAGCCTCGGATTGCGAGAGACCCAGTACTTC. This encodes CASSLGLRETQYF.

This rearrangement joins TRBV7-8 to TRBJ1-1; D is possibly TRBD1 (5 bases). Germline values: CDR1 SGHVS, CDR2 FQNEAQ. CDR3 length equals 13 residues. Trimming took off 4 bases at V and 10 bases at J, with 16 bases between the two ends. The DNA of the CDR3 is TGTGCCAGCAGCTACGACAGACTAAGTGGAGCTTTCTTT. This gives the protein CASSYDRLSGAFF.

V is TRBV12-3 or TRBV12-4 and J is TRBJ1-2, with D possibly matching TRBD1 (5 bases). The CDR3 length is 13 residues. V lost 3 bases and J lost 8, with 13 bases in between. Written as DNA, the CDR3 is TGTGCCAGCAGTTTTAGGGGTTTTAACGGCTACACCTTC. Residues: CASSFRGFNGYTF.

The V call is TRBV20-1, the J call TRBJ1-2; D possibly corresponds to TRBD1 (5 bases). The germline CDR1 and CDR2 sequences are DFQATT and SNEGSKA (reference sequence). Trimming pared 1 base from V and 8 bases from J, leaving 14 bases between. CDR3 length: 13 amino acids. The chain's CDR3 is CSARGDRLGGYTF. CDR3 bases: TGCAGTGCTAGAGGGGACCGCCTTGGAGGCTACACCTTC.

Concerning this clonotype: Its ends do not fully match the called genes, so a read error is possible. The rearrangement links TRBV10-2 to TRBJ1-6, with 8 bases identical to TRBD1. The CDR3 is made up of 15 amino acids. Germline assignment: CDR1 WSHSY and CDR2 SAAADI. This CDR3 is CASRPTDRANSPLHF. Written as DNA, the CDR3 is TGTGCCAGCAGACCCACGGACAGGGCGAATTCACCCCTCCACTTT.

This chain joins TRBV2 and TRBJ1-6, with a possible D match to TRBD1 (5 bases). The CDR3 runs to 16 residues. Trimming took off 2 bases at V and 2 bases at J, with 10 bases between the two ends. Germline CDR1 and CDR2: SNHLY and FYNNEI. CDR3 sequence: CASSESGGTYNSPLHF. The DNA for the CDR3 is TGTGCCAGCAGTGAATCCGGGGGGACCTATAATTCACCCCTCCACTTT.

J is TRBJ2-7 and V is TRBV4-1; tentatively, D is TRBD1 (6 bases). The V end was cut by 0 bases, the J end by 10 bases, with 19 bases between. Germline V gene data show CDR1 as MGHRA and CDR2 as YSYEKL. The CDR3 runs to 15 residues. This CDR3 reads CASSQEITGIGPQYF. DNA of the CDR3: TGCGCCAGCAGCCAAGAAATAACAGGGATAGGTCCTCAGTACTTC.

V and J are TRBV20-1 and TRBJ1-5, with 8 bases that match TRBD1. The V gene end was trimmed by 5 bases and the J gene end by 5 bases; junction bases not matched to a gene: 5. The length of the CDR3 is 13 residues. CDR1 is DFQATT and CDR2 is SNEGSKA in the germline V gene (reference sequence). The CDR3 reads CSARRGHDQPQHF. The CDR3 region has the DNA TGCAGTGCTCGCAGGGGGCATGATCAGCCCCAGCATTTT.

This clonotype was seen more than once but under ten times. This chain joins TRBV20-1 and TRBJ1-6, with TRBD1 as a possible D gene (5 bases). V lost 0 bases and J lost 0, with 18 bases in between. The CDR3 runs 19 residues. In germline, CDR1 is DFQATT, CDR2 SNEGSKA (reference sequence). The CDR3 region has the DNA TGCAGTGCTAGAGACTCCGACAGTTTCCCGAACTCCTATAATTCACCCCTCCACTTT. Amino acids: CSARDSDSFPNSYNSPLHF.

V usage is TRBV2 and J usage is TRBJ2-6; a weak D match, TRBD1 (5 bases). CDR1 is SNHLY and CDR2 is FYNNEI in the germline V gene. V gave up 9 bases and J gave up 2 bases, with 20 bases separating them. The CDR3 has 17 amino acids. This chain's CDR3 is CASSRYSRAAGANVLTF. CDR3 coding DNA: TGTGCCAGTTCTCGTTATAGCAGGGCGGCTGGGGCCAACGTCCTGACTTTC.